These 10 T cell receptor beta chains share one sample of origin, sequenced in a study of cytomegalovirus exposure and HLA in healthy donors. The study ran its PCR with 60 Vbeta and 13 Jbeta primers. Clones were sequenced by immunoSEQ multiplex PCR, and TCRdb holds only the in-frame ones, with some missing. The table lists under 200,000 clones, roughly 84% of them singletons. The material sequenced was PBMCs. The origin of the receptors is a male donor in good health and CMV-seronegative.

The chain combines TRBV5-1 with TRBJ2-2, with 11 bases lining up with TRBD2. The CDR3 is 16 residues long. Germline V gives CDR1 SGHRS, CDR2 YFSETQ. V lost 7 bases, J lost 4 bases, and 9 bases stayed unmatched. DNA of the CDR3: TGCGCCAGCCAGACTAGCGGGGCTCTAGGCACCGGGGAGCTGTTTTTT. Residues: CASQTSGALGTGELFF.

The V gene is TRBV5-1, the J gene TRBJ1-3, with D maybe TRBD1 (5 bases). Germline values: CDR1 SGHRS, CDR2 YFSETQ. The CDR3 is 16 residues long. V was clipped by 4 bases and J by 0 bases, with 14 bases between them. The CDR3 DNA sequence: TGCGCCAGCAGCATTGCGACAGAAGTCTCTGGAAACACCATATATTTT. It is translated as CASSIATEVSGNTIYF.

This clone was seen once. The J gene is TRBJ2-5, the V gene TRBV11-2, with a tentative D call TRBD2 (6 bases). The V end lost 2 bases, the J end lost 5 bases, and 21 bases lay between the germline ends. Germline values: CDR1 SGHAT, CDR2 FQNNGV. CDR3 length: 17 residues. The CDR3 protein is CASSLLPLAMGVETQYF. The CDR3 nucleotides read TGTGCCAGCAGCTTATTACCACTAGCTATGGGGGTTGAGACCCAGTACTTC. Full variable domain (rest looked up from reference TRBV11-2 and TRBJ2-5): EAGVAQSPRYKIIEKRQSVAFWCNPISGHATLYWYQQILGQGPKLLIQFQNNGVVDDSQLPKDRFSAERLKGVDSTLKIQPAKLEDSAVYLCASSLLPLAMGVETQYFGPGTRLLVL.

The chain carries TRBV7-9 and TRBJ2-4; D may be TRBD2 (6 bases). CDR1 is SEHNR, CDR2 FQNEAQ, per germline (reference sequence). The CDR3 runs 17 residues. V shed 0 bases and J shed 7 bases, with 19 bases lying between them. The CDR3 is CASSLAHARTGGNIQYF. CDR3 coding DNA: TGTGCCAGCAGCTTAGCTCATGCCCGGACTGGGGGGAACATTCAGTACTTC. Full variable domain (missing parts from reference TRBV7-9 and TRBJ2-4): DTGVSQNPRHKITKRGQNVTFRCDPISEHNRLYWYRQTLGQGPEFLTYFQNEAQLEKSRLLSDRFSAERPKGSFSTLEIQRTEQGDSAMYLCASSLAHARTGGNIQYFGAGTRLSVL.

The rearrangement links TRBV6-1 to TRBJ2-7, with D unclear. V lost 4 bases, J lost 4 bases, and 5 bases lay in between. Germline V gives CDR1 MNHNS, CDR2 SASEGT. The CDR3 has 11 amino acids. CDR3 in amino acids: CASSATYEQYF. In nucleotides, the CDR3 is TGTGCCAGCAGTGCAACATACGAGCAGTACTTC.

V and J are TRBV7-9 and TRBJ2-2; the match to TRBD1 covers 8 bases. Germline assignment: CDR1 SEHNR and CDR2 FQNEAQ (reference sequence). After removal of 0 bases from V and 8 bases from J, the junction contained 8 bases not matched to a gene. This CDR3 has 16 residues. In DNA, the CDR3 is TGTGCCAGCAGCTTAGCCGGGACAGGATCGACAGGGGAGCTGTTTTTT. The encoded protein is CASSLAGTGSTGELFF.

V gene TRBV5-1 combines with J gene TRBJ1-6; 7 bases align to TRBD1. J lost 5 bases, V lost 1 base, and 0 bases had no gene match. Germline V CDR1 and CDR2: SGHRS, YFSETQ. The CDR3 runs to 14 residues. Written as DNA, the CDR3 is TGCGCCAGCAGCTTGCAGGGGGATAATTCACCCCTCCACTTT. Translating gives CASSLQGDNSPLHF.

The chain is built from TRBV5-1 and TRBJ2-1, with TRBD2 matching over 10 bases. The V gene end was trimmed by 0 bases and the J gene end by 8 bases; junction bases not matched to a gene: 17. From germline, CDR1 is SGHRS and CDR2 YFSETQ. This CDR3 is built from 19 residues. The CDR3 DNA sequence: TGCGCCAGCAGCTTGGCCCTGACTAGCGGGCCACTCGCAGGGGATGAGCAGTTCTTC. This encodes CASSLALTSGPLAGDEQFF.

This chain uses TRBV15 with TRBJ1-5; 9 positions match TRBD1. V lost 6 bases, J lost 3 bases, and 9 bases stayed unmatched. Germline values: CDR1 LNHNV, CDR2 YYDKDF (reference sequence). The CDR3 has 16 amino acids. The CDR3 nucleotides are TGTGCCACCAGTAGCGGGACAGGGAATCTCAATCAGCCCCAGCATTTT. Translating gives CATSSGTGNLNQPQHF.

This clone appeared a single time. This chain joins TRBV5-4 and TRBJ2-3, with TRBD1 matching over 9 bases. The V segment lost 4 bases and the J segment 4 bases; nucleotides outside the gene matches: 4. Germline CDR1 reads SGHNT; CDR2 reads YYREEE (reference sequence). There are 14 residues in the CDR3. The CDR3 sequence: CASSTRQGADTQYF. Here the CDR3 DNA reads TGTGCCAGCAGCACAAGACAGGGGGCAGATACGCAGTATTTT.